The 2 T cell receptor beta chains below all came from one sample that was sequenced in a study of T cells of healthy individuals. TCRdb reprocessed the 5' RACE reads via MiXCR and lists one record per CDR3 protein. The table has 55,000 to 65,000 distinct CDR3 sequences, 15% to 20% seen once. The source of these receptors is a human donor in good health.

Notes on this clonotype: This could be a read error, since a much larger clone is one nucleotide away. The gene calls are TRBV6-2 or TRBV6-3 and TRBJ2-5, with D uncertain. CDR3 length equals 13 residues. The germline V gene encodes CDR1 MNHEY and CDR2 SVGEGT. The chain's CDR3 is CTSSYVGLETQYF. CDR3 nucleotide sequence: TGTACCAGCAGTTACGTAGGGTTGGAGACCCAGTACTTC.

This clonotype was seen more than once but under ten times. The genes are TRBV7-9 and TRBJ2-5; D is unclear. Germline CDR1 SEHNR, CDR2 FQNEAQ (reference sequence). This CDR3 is built from 15 residues. Trimming stripped 0 bases from V and 5 bases from J, with 13 bases between. This CDR3 is CASSLALPGFETQYF. The CDR3 coding sequence is TGTGCCAGCAGCTTAGCGCTGCCCGGCTTCGAGACCCAGTACTTC.